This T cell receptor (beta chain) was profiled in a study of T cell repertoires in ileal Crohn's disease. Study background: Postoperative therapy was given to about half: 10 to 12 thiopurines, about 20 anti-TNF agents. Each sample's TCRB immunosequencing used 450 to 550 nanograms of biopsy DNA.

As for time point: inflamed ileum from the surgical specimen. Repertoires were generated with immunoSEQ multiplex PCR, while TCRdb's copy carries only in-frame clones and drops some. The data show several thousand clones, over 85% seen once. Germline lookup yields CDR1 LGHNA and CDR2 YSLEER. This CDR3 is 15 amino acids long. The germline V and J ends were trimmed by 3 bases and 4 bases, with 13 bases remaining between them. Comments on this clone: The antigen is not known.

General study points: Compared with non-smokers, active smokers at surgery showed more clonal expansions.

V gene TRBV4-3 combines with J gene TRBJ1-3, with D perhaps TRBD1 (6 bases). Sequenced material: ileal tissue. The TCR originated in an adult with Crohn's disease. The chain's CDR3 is CASSQHPGQGNTIYF. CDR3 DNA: TGCGCCAGCAGCCAGCACCCGGGACAAGGAAACACCATATATTTT.